This T cell receptor (beta chain) was identified during a study of cytomegalovirus exposure and HLA in healthy donors (dated by TCRdb to about 2017). General notes on the study: An earlier analysis of several hundred of the donors reported roughly 300 Gb of sequence data and some 100 million unique TCR beta sequences from around 200 million T cells. About 310 gigabases of sequencing data and 78 million or so unique TCR sequences were included in an early release covering about 600 HLA-typed donors. Of the 300 to 500 genotyped donors, more than 75% were placed in the genetic ancestry cluster associated with self-reported Caucasian donors. The aim of the study was to test whether cataloging public T cell receptors could identify signatures of past pathogen exposure. The T cell repertoires of around 730 subjects were profiled by immunosequencing and related to cytomegalovirus serostatus. A separate validation cohort of roughly 130 different subjects was used in addition to the roughly 670-subject first cohort. The study combined high-throughput TCR immunosequencing, statistical association of individual TCRs with disease status, and machine learning to predict cytomegalovirus infection status. To study patterns of TCR occurrence, a later analysis re-analyzed previously published TCR beta repertoires from more than 550 donors and added high-resolution HLA genotyping. Rather than using new phenotypic data, the later analysis identified candidate immune exposures from TCR beta sequences and from how often those sequences occurred across donors. In an earlier analysis of 500 to 650 of the donors, high-throughput TCR beta sequencing was used to judge whether each TCR beta V gene segment behaved as functional or pseudogenic. Donor age, sex, ethnicity and CMV serostatus were compiled together with the repertoire data. In a later genetic analysis, genome-wide SNP genotypes for about three fifths of the 666 donors were used, and that subset was treated as a discovery cohort. Every discovery cohort repertoire had been produced on one sequencing platform. HLA typing covered class I and class II loci at four-digit resolution. The number of typed donors differed by locus: about 620-640 for A, B, C, DRB1 and DQB1; approximately 540 for DQA1; about 600 for DPA1; and 400 to 480 for DPB1. Roughly 5 DR-DQ haplotypes were handled as single units for association and clustering because linkage in the cohort was strong. Across about 380 genotyped donors of the cohort, an average of about 240,000 unique TCR beta nucleotide sequences per donor were sequenced, and roughly a sixth of those sequences were non-productive.

The CDR3 spans 19 residues, from the cysteine through the phenylalanine. Only the CDR3 part of the read is kept: 57 bases, read in frame from the first base. V and J are trimmed by 5 bases and 4 bases, and the gene matches miss 17 bases of the junction. The germline V gene sets CDR1 to MDHEN and CDR2 to SYDVKM. Comment on this clone: Its antigen is still unknown. Base qualities were left out, and no much larger clone turns up one base away.

Broader findings and caveats from the paper: Across donors, most TCR sequences were observed very rarely, whereas some public TCRs were present in many individuals. Some IMGT-functional V segments, including TRBV6-2 and TRBV6-3, could not be distinguished by the 87-base-pair reads and were therefore excluded. Most CMV-associated TCR beta chains appeared to be HLA-restricted in a later analysis, and the HLA associations seemed to be driven largely by CMV exposure. Several of the top co-occurrence clusters appeared to be linked to parvovirus B19, influenza, CMV and Epstein-Barr virus, according to a later analysis. The authors suggested that the approach could potentially be extended to other disease states and immunological phenotypes. Sequencing depth was assumed to be roughly uniform across donors in the presence/absence analyses, though that assumption may not hold. A further reported finding was that TCR beta sequences accurately predicted the HLA-A and HLA-B alleles for most subjects in the first cohort. Because some donors lacked HLA typing at each locus, the association tests relied only on the typed subset. For the cohort, immune exposure information was limited to CMV serostatus. Because counts were too low, around 18 rarely observed V segments, including chromosome 9 orphons, were left out of the earlier analysis of a few hundred of the donors. In both the original and validation cohorts, the classifier was reported to diagnose cytomegalovirus status with high specificity and sensitivity. When HLA alleles, especially DR and DQ, strongly co-occurred, attributing TCR associations to individual alleles was difficult. Correlated functional status among segregating V segments might reflect linkage disequilibrium, but an unknown experimental factor could not be ruled out. A later genetic analysis associated a missense DCLRE1C variant with V-gene and J-gene trimming of TCR beta chains, and an independent cohort replicated the association. Compared with the approximately 670-donor mean, donors in an Asian-associated ancestry cluster had fewer N-insertions in productive TCRs, according to a later genetic analysis. A group of highly shared sequence variants was considered likely to be a technical artifact of the sequencing pipeline. In an earlier analysis of around 500 of the donors, most TCR beta V segments appeared in productive rearrangements about 87% or about 30% of the time, broadly matching IMGT annotations. Specific HLA alleles were associated with around 18,000 TCR beta sequences at a false discovery rate of 0.05 in a later analysis. The study gave a list of around 170 TCR beta chains associated with cytomegalovirus. Compared with equally common non-associated chains, HLA-associated TCR beta chains in a later analysis were more clonally expanded and had lower generation probabilities. The cohort was sequenced for TCR beta chains only, and without alpha or paired-chain data the features that could be detected were limited. In vitro tests confirmed that a few of the cytomegalovirus-associated TCR beta chains recognize cytomegalovirus antigens. In a later analysis, TCR association rates were found to vary across HLA loci, with the most associated TCRs seen for DRB1 alleles and the fewest for HLA-C alleles.

The library relied on the immunoSEQ multiplex PCR assay. For the multiplex PCR, a mixture combining 60 forward primers for TCR Vbeta segments and 13 reverse primers for TCR Jbeta segments was used. The CDR3 region of rearranged TCR beta genes was amplified from genomic DNA with a multiplex PCR assay. The amplified TCR beta libraries were sequenced on the Illumina HiSeq System as 87-base-pair reads. The authors' analysis ran thus. In a later analysis, 80 million or so unique TCR beta chains were counted across the roughly 670 repertoires, and roughly 11 million of these chains were shared by at least two donors. Raw reads were error-corrected and collapsed into unique sequences by a nearest-neighbor algorithm in which closely related sequences were merged to remove PCR and sequencing errors. To assign V, D and J gene segments, CDR3 sequences were aligned to IMGT reference sequences. For a sequence to be retained, a match of at least six nucleotides to both a V gene segment and a J gene segment was required. Rearrangements were called productive when the CDR3 lacked stop codons and stayed in frame with V and J; all others were non-productive. Following IMGT convention, CDR3 was defined as the stretch from the second conserved V-encoded cysteine up to the conserved J-encoded phenylalanine. The earlier analysis of about 640 of the donors excluded any sequence lacking an unambiguous match to a single V gene segment. An earlier analysis of some 610 of the donors called V segments functional above 56.7% productive rearrangements and segregating when the between-donor standard deviation exceeded 5%. To diagnose cytomegalovirus status from the catalog of TCR beta chain sequences, a statistical classification framework was built. V and J gene assignment, in a later analysis, came from comparing TCR nucleotide sequences with IMGT/GENE-DB human TR gene sequences. In a later analysis, CDR3 sequences and most-parsimonious VDJ recombination scenarios were assigned using the TCRdist pipeline. In a later analysis, every TCR beta chain was defined by the combination of its CDR3 amino acid sequence and its V-gene family, and reads without a unique V-gene family were dropped. To address suspected cross-contamination and a sequencing artifact, a later analysis removed 550 to 750 highly shared, low-generation-probability nucleotide sequences. In a later analysis, a clonal expansion index was calculated for each public chain from normalized within-repertoire ranks of inferred template counts. A later analysis computed generation probabilities with a VDJ recombination model fitted to out-of-frame rearrangements, and checked the results against IGoR. In a later analysis, TCR-TCR, TCR-HLA and TCR-CMV co-occurrence was scored with hypergeometric tests, and a repertoire-size bias correction was applied to TCR pairs. In a later analysis, false discovery rates were estimated by permuting HLA or CMV assignments 20 times. In a later analysis, co-occurring TCRs were grouped using DBSCAN, and TCRdist sequence similarity was added for clustering within HLA-allele-positive subsets. Repertoires with fewer than 30,000 or more than 120,000 public chains, plus five repertoires with anomalous nucleotide sharing, were excluded from co-occurrence clustering. TCRdb retrieved this table from immuneACCESS and kept in-frame rearrangements only. Not all clones are present; in checked studies, unresolved V genes account for under half, and no reason is known for the remainder. That table is the source of V, J and clone size, and D and trimming were worked out from the DNA. The sample table lists roughly 170,000 clones, around 84% of them with a count of one. Clones ranked in the top ten supply around 1.2% of the sample.

The cohort consisted of 600 or so healthy bone marrow donors. All cohort members were sampled while nominally healthy, although unrecorded immune exposures were likely present. The donor tested CMV seropositive, placing the donor among the approximately 290 seropositive members of the cohort. A peripheral blood sample was provided by each donor, and peripheral blood mononuclear cells were used for TCR beta sequencing. Genomic DNA extraction from the blood cell samples was performed with the Qiagen DNeasy Blood Extraction Kit. The material sequenced was PBMCs. The chain is encoded by TRBV28 joined to TRBJ2-3; TRBD2 aligns with 11 central bases. The receptor was derived from a girl aged 2 to 10 in good health and CMV-seropositive. The nucleotide sequence is given as TGTGCCAGCAGTACCATATTAGCGGGAGGGTCCACGTGGGCAGATACGCAGTATTTT. Its amino acids are CASSTILAGGSTWADTQYF.